The clone carrying this T cell receptor beta chain is a singleton in its sample. This table comes from immunoSEQ multiplex PCR, and its TCRdb copy is limited to in-frame clones, with some not included. This table has 60,000 to 75,000 clones, about 91% appearing once. This entry belongs to a study of blood T cell repertoires in COVID-19. At the level of the study: Nucleic acid was either cDNA or gDNA, and it came from T cells, B-cell-depleted T cells, or PBMCs.

In Seattle, patients joined the study during active infection and were tracked longitudinally. The V and J ends lost 8 bases and 4 bases respectively, with 11 bases between them. There are 12 residues in the CDR3. The sequencing input was peripheral blood. This clonotype originated in a man aged 40-49 years with COVID-19, enrolled during active disease. This chain connects TRBV12-3 or TRBV12-4 to TRBJ1-1; D uncertain. For the CDR3, the DNA is TGTGCCAGCCGACCCCCGGGCACTGAAGCTTTCTTT. This codes for CASRPPGTEAFF.